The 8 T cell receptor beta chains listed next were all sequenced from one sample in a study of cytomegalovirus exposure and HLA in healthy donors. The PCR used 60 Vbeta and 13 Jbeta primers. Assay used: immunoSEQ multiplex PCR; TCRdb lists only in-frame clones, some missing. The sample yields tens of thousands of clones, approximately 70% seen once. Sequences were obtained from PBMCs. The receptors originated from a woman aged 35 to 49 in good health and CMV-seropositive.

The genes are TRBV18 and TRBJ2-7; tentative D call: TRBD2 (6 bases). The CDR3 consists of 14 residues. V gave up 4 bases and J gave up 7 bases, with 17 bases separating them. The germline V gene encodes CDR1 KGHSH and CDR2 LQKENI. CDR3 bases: TGTGCCAGCTCACAGGGCCAGGGACTTAATGAGCAGTACTTC. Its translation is CASSQGQGLNEQYF.

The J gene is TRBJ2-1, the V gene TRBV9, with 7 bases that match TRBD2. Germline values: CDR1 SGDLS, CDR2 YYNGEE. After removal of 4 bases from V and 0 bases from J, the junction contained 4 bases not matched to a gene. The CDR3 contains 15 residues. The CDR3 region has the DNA TGTGCCAGCAGCTTTAGCGGGTACTCCTACAATGAGCAGTTCTTC. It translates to CASSFSGYSYNEQFF.

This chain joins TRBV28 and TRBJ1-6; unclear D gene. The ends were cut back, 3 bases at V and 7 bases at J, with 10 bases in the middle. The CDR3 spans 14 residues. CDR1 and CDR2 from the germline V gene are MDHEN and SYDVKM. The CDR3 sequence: CASSLGSLNSPLHF. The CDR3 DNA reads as TGTGCCAGCAGTTTGGGCTCACTGAATTCACCCCTCCACTTT.

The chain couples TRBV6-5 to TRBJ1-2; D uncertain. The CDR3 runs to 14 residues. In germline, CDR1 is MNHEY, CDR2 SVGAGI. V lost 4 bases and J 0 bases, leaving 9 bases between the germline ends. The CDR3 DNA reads TGTGCCAGCAGTTTGACTGCAGCTAACTATGGCTACACCTTC. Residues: CASSLTAANYGYTF.

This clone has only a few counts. CDR3 region: CASNELGQGPYEQYF. The CDR3 nucleotides are TGCGCCAGCAACGAACTAGGACAGGGTCCTTACGAGCAGTACTTC. The chain has TRBV5-1 and TRBJ2-7, with 8 nucleotides matching TRBD1. The CDR3 length is 15 residues. The germline V gene has CDR1 SGHRS and CDR2 YFSETQ. The junction had 12 bases not matched to a gene; V was cut back by 6 bases and J by 4 bases.

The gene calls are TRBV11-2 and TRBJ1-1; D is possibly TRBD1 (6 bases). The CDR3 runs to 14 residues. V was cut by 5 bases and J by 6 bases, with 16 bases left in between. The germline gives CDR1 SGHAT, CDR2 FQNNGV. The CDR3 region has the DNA TGTGCCAGCAGCCCGCGACAGGCTATAGCTGAAGCTTTCTTT. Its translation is CASSPRQAIAEAFF.

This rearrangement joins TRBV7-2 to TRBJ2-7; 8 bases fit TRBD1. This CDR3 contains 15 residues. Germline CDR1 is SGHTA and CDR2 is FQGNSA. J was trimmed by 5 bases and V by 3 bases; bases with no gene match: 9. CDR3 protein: CASSFGTGRVNEQYF. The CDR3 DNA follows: TGTGCCAGCAGCTTCGGGACAGGTAGAGTCAACGAGCAGTACTTC.

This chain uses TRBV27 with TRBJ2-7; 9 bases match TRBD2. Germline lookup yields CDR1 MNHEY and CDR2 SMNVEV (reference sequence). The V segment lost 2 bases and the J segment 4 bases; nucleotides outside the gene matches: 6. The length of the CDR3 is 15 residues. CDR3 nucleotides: TGTGCCAGCAGTTTAATCCTAGCGGGGACGTACGAGCAGTACTTC. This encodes CASSLILAGTYEQYF.